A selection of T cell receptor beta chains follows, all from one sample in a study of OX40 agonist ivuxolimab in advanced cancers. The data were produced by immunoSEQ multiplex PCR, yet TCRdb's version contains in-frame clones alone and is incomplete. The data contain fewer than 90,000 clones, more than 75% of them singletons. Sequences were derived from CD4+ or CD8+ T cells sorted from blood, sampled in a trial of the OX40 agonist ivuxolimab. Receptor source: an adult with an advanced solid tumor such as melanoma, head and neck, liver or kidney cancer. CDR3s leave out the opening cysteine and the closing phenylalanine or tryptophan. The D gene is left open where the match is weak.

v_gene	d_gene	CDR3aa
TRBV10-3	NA	AISDRVITEAF
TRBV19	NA	ASNLGETEAF
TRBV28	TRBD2	ASTRQDDGLADSGANVLT
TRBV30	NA	AWSRGLGGSEKLF
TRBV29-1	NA	SVKNYEQY
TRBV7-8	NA	ASSLIGTLY
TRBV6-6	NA	ASSWEGTETQY
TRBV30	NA	AWSDVRRSWNTEAF
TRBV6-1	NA	ASSENGLSGNTIY
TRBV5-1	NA	ASSQVQVGNSPLH
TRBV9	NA	ASSVGPPGTADEQY
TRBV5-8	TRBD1	ASSQTGNSPLH
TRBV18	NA	ASSPVGRGRGFDGYT